This entry concerns a single T cell receptor beta chain. The record originates from a study of blood T cell repertoires in COVID-19. Whole-study context: Sample material is recorded as cDNA or gDNA derived from T cells, B-cell-depleted T cells, or PBMCs.

Under the authors' procedure: Reference gene primer amplification yielded estimated nucleated cell counts. Clones were sequenced by immunoSEQ multiplex PCR, and TCRdb holds only the in-frame ones, with some missing. V, J and clone size are taken as reported in that table, and D and trimming were inferred from the DNA itself. In the table there are 200,000 to 250,000 clones, around 80% of which are singletons. Sequencing was carried out using peripheral blood. This receptor was taken from an elderly woman with active or convalescent COVID-19.

CDR3 protein: CASTPGATPQGTQYF. Here the CDR3 DNA reads TGTGCCAGCACCCCGGGGGCCACACCGCAGGGTACGCAGTATTTT. The J gene is TRBJ2-3, the V gene TRBV6-2 or TRBV6-3; D may match TRBD1 or TRBD2 (6 bases each). V dropped 7 bases and J dropped 8 bases, with 22 bases sitting between them. The V gene's germline CDR1 is MNHEY and CDR2 SVGEGT. There are 15 residues in the CDR3.